The clone carrying this T cell receptor beta chain occurred once. Its antigen remains unidentified. This specimen comes from a study of CD8 T cells in ankylosing spondylitis. The TCR beta libraries were generated through quantitative 5'-RACE incorporating molecular barcodes. TCRdb ran MiXCR on the 5' RACE reads and lists one entry per CDR3 protein. Of 350,000 to 450,000 distinct CDR3 sequences listed, 25% to 30% are singletons. CDR3 length: 16 amino acids. The germline V and J ends were trimmed by 0 bases and 4 bases, with 10 bases remaining between them. Germline V gene lookup returns CDR1 SNHLY and CDR2 FYNNEI. Whole-study findings and limits: There was a TCR beta motif, made of eight highly homologous variants, that appeared characteristic of ankylosing spondylitis blood.

The chain has TRBV2 and TRBJ2-6; D possibly corresponds to TRBD2 (6 bases). The sequence was obtained from a male donor with ankylosing spondylitis. Sequenced input: blood, either unsorted or a sorted T cell fraction (not recorded which). The CDR3 is CASSEARGSGANVLTF. The CDR3 nucleotides are TGTGCCAGCAGTGAAGCCCGGGGGTCCGGGGCCAACGTCCTGACTTTC.